The 9 T cell receptor beta chains below were found in one sample sequenced in a study of control samples from healthy donors and cancer patients. Clones were read by immunoSEQ multiplex PCR, and TCRdb kept only the in-frame ones, dropping some. The data contain 190,000 or so clones, 80% to 95% of them singletons. The source material was blood. The receptors originated from a young man in good health.

This clone was seen a single time. The chain recombines TRBV12-3 or TRBV12-4 with TRBJ2-7; TRBD2 aligns across 7 bases. This CDR3 contains 13 residues. J was trimmed by 6 bases and V by 4 bases; bases with no gene match: 6. The CDR3 sequence: CASSWVGGLEQYF. The CDR3 nucleotides read TGTGCCAGCAGTTGGGTGGGAGGGCTCGAGCAGTACTTC.

The chain recombines TRBV25-1 with TRBJ1-6; TRBD1 might be the D (6 bases). Trimming pared 5 bases from V and 5 bases from J, leaving 13 bases between. Germline V CDR1 and CDR2: MGHDK, SYGVNS. This CDR3 spans 15 amino acids. CDR3 region: CASSPSGHNNSPLHF. The CDR3 DNA sequence: TGTGCCAGCAGTCCCTCGGGACACAATAATTCACCCCTCCACTTT.

The J gene is TRBJ1-1, the V gene TRBV5-1; 7 bases map to TRBD1. The CDR3 is made up of 13 amino acids. CDR1 is SGHRS, CDR2 YFSETQ, per germline. The J segment lost 1 base and the V segment lost 3 bases, leaving 0 bases of the junction unmatched. The CDR3 nucleotides read TGCGCCAGCAGCTGGGACAGGAACACTGAAGCTTTCTTT. This translates into CASSWDRNTEAFF.

The rearrangement links TRBV5-4 to TRBJ2-4, with a tentative D call TRBD1 (6 bases). Germline CDR1 is SGHNT and CDR2 is YYREEE (reference sequence). V lost 4 bases and J 0 bases, leaving 8 bases between the germline ends. This CDR3 has 14 amino acids. CDR3 in DNA: TGTGCCAGCAGCCTGGACAGAGCCAAAAACATTCAGTACTTC. Translating it yields CASSLDRAKNIQYF.

The sample holds a few counts of this clone. The J gene is TRBJ2-5, the V gene TRBV5-5; no clear D. Germline V gene lookup returns CDR1 SGHKS and CDR2 YYEKEE (reference sequence). V was pared by 1 base and J by 5 bases, with 12 bases between. The CDR3 contains 14 residues. The CDR3 protein is CASSLRQIRETQYF. CDR3 DNA sequence: TGTGCCAGCAGCTTGAGACAAATACGGGAGACCCAGTACTTC.

The chain couples TRBV2 to TRBJ1-1; the D is unclear. Germline V gives CDR1 SNHLY, CDR2 FYNNEI. This CDR3 is built from 12 residues. The ends were cut back, 7 bases at V and 11 bases at J, with 17 bases in the middle. This CDR3 reads CASTPSSPRAFF. The CDR3 DNA is TGTGCCAGCACCCCCTCGTCCCCGAGGGCTTTCTTT.

This chain joins TRBV4-1 and TRBJ2-3; D is unclear. Trimming left V 1 base short and J 4 bases short, with 3 bases between. This CDR3 spans 12 amino acids. The V gene's germline CDR1 is MGHRA and CDR2 YSYEKL. Here the CDR3 DNA reads TGCGCCAGCAGCCAAGCGGCAGATACGCAGTATTTT. This translates into CASSQAADTQYF.

In nucleotides, the CDR3 is TGTGCCAGTAAGCAGGGTATTGAAGCTTTCTTT. Protein sequence: CASKQGIEAFF. The chain has TRBV19 and TRBJ1-1; D is perhaps TRBD1 (5 bases). The CDR3 runs 11 residues. The V end was cut by 7 bases, the J end by 7 bases, with 10 bases between. CDR1 and CDR2 (germline): LNHDA, SQIVND (reference sequence).

This chain connects TRBV2 to TRBJ1-4; perhaps TRBD1 as D (5 bases). Germline values: CDR1 SNHLY, CDR2 FYNNEI. The CDR3 is made up of 13 amino acids. Trimming removed 11 bases at V and 4 bases at J, with 14 bases between. The chain's CDR3 is CAVRRGVNEKLFF. CDR3 DNA: TGTGCCGTCCGAAGGGGAGTTAATGAAAAACTGTTTTTT.